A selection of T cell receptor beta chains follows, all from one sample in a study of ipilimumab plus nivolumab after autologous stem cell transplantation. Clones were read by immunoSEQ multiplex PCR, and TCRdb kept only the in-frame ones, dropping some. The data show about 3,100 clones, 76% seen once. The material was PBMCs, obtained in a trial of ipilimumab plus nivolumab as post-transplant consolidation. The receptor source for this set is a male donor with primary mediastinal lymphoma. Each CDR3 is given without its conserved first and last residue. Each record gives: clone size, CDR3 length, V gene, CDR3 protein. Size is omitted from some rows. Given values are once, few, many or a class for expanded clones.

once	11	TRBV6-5	ASSYPGSYEQY
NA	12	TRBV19	ASSTGFGDDTQY
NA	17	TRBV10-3	AISPGGTSGGAPSYEQY
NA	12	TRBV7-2	ASSSQGGSSPLH
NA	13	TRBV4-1	ASSQDVQAKETQY
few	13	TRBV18	ASSPEGPGNWPQH
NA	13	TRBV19	ASSILGANAYGYT
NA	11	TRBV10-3	AISESSGSEAF
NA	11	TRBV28	ASRIEGAETQY
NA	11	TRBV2	ASRTRRDSPLH
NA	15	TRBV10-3	ATVGLAGGSSYNEQF
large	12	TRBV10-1	ASTHRGRGEKLF
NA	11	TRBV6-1	AISGTNTDTQY
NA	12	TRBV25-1	ASLPPGWHNEQF
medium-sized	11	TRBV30	AWSVGPTDTQY
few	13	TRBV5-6	ASSLSGGPTGEQY
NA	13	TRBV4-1	ASSQDSEGDYGYT
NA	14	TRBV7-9	ASSGTGSQLSYEQY
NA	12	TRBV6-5	ASSYSTGGGGYT
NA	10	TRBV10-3	AISSNTGELF
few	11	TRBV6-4	ASRNLVTDTQY
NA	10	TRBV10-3	AIRGLAGELF
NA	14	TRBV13	ASSFPSRGAAGELF
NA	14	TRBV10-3	AISRTSGSDTGELF
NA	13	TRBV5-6	ASFKGDRDNQPQH